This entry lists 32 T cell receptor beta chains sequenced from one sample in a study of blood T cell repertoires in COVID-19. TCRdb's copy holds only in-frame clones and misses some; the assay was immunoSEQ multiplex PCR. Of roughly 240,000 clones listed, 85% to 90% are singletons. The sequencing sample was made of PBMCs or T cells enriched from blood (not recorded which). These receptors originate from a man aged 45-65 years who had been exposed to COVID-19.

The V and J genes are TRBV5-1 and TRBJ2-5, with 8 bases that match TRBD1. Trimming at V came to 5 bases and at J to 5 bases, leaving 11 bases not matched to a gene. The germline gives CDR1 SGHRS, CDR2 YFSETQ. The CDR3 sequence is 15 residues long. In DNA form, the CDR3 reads TGCGCCAGCAGTCGTCTAGACAGGGGATTTGAGACCCAGTACTTC. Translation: CASSRLDRGFETQYF.

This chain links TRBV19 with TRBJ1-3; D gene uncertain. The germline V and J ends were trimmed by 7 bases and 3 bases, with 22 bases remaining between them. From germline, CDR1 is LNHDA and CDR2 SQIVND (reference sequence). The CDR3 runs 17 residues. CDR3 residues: CASTAVGRVSFGNTIYF. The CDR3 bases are TGTGCCAGTACCGCGGTTGGGCGGGTTTCTTTTGGAAACACCATATATTTT.

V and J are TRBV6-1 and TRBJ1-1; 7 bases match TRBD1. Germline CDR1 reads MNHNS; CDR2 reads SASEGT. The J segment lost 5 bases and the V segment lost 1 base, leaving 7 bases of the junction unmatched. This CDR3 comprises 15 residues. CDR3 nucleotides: TGTGCCAGCAGTGAAGACTTGAGGGGGCGAACTGAAGCTTTCTTT. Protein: CASSEDLRGRTEAFF.

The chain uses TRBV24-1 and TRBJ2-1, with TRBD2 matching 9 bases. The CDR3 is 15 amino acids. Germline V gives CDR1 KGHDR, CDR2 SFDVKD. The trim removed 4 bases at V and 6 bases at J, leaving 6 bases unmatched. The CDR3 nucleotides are TGTGCCACCAGTGACCGAATAGCGGGAGTCAATGAGCAGTTCTTC. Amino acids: CATSDRIAGVNEQFF.

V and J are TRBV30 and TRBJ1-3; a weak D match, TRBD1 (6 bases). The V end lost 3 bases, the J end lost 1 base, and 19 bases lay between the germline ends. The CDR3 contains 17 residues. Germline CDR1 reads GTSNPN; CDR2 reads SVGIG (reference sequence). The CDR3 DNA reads TGTGCCTGGAGCTACACCCGTGGCCAGGGGTCTGGAAACACCATATATTTT. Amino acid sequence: CAWSYTRGQGSGNTIYF. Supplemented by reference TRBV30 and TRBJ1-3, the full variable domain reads SQTIHQWPATLVQPVGSPLSLECTVEGTSNPNLYWYRQAAGRGLQLLFYSVGIGQISSEVPQNLSASRPQDRQFILSSKKLLLSDSGFYLCAWSYTRGQGSGNTIYFGEGSWLTVV.

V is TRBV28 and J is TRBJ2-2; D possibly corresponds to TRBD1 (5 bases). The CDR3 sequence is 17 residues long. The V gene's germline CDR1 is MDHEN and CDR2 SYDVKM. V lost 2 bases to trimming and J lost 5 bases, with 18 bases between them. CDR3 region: CASSLITSAGRTGELFF. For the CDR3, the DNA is TGTGCCAGCAGTTTAATAACGTCGGCAGGGCGAACCGGGGAGCTGTTTTTT.

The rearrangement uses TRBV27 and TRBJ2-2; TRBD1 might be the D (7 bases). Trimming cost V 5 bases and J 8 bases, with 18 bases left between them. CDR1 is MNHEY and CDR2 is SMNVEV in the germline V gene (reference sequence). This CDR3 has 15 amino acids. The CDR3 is CASSATTGTLGELFF. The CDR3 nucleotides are TGTGCCAGCAGTGCCACGACAGGGACTTTGGGGGAGCTGTTTTTT.

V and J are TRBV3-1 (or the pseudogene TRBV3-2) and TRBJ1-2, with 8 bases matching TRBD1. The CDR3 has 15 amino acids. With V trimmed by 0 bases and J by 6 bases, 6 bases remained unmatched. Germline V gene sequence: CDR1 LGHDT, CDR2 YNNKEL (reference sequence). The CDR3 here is CASSQDWQGANGYTF. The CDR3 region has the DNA TGTGCCAGCAGCCAAGATTGGCAGGGGGCGAATGGCTACACCTTC.

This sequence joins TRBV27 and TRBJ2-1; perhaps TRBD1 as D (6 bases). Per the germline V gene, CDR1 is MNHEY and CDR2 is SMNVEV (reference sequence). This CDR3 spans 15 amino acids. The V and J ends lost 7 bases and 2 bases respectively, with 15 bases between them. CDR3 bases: TGTGCCAGCACCCAGACAGGTCGAGCCTACAATGAGCAGTTCTTC. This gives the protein CASTQTGRAYNEQFF.

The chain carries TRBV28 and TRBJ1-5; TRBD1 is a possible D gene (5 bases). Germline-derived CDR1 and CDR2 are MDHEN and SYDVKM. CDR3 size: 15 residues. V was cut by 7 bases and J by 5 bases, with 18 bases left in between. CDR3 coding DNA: TGTGCCAGCACTCGGAGCCGGGGGGGGTATCAGCCCCAGCATTTT. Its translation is CASTRSRGGYQPQHF.

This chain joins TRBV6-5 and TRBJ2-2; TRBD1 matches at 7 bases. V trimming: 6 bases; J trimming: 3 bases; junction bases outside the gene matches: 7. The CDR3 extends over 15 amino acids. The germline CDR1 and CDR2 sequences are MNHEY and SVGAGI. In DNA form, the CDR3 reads TGTGCCAGCAGGATACAGGGGACCTACACCGGGGAGCTGTTTTTT. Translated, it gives CASRIQGTYTGELFF.

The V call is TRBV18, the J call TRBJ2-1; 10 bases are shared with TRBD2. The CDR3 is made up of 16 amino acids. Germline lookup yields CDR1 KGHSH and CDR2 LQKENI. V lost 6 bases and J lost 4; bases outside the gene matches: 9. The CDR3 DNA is TGTGCCAGCTCTCAACTAGCGGGGCCCCTTTACAATGAGCAGTTCTTC. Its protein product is CASSQLAGPLYNEQFF.

The CDR3 protein is CASRNLGAYEQYV. DNA for the CDR3: TGTGCCAGCCGGAACCTTGGGGCTTACGAGCAGTACGTC. V gene TRBV5-4 combines with J gene TRBJ2-7; tentatively, D is TRBD1 (5 bases). Germline values: CDR1 SGHNT, CDR2 YYREEE (reference sequence). V was pared by 7 bases and J by 4 bases, with 15 bases between. This CDR3 has 13 residues.

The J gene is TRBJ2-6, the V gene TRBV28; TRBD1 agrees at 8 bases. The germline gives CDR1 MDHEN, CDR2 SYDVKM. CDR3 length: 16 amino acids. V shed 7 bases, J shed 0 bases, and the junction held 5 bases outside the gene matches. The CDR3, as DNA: TGTGCCAGCATAGGGACAGGTTACTCTGGGGCCAACGTCCTGACTTTC. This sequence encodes CASIGTGYSGANVLTF. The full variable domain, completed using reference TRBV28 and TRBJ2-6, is DVKVTQSSRYLVKRTGEKVFLECVQDMDHENMFWYRQDPGLGLRLIYFSYDVKMKEKGDIPEGYSVSREKKERFSLILESASTNQTSMYLCASIGTGYSGANVLTFGAGSRLTVL.

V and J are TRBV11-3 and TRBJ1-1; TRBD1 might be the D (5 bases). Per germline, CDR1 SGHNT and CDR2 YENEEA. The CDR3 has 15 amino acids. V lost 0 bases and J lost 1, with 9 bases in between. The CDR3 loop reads CASSLDGGENTEAFF. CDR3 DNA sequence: TGTGCCAGCAGCTTAGATGGGGGGGAGAACACTGAAGCTTTCTTT.

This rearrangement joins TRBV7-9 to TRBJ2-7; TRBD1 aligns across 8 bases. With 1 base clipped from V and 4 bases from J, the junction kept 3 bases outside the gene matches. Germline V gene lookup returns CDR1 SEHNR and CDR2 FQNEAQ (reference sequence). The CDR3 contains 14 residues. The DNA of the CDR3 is TGTGCCAGCAGCTTAGGGACAGGGCAATACGAGCAGTACGTC. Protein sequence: CASSLGTGQYEQYV.

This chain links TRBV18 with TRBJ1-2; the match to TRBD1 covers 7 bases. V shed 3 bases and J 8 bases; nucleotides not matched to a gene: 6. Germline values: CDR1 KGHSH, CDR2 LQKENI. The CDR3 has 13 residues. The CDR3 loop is CASSPYDREGYTF. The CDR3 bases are TGTGCCAGCTCACCCTACGACAGGGAGGGCTACACCTTC.

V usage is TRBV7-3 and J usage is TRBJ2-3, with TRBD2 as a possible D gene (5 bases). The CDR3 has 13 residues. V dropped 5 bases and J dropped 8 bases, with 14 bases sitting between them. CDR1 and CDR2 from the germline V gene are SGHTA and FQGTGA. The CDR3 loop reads CASSLAAGGTQYF. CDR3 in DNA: TGTGCCAGCAGCCTTGCCGCGGGCGGTACGCAGTATTTT.

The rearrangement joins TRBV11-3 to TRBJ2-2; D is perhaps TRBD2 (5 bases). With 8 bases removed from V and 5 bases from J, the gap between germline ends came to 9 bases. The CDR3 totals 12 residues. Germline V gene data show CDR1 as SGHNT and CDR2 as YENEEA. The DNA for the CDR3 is TGTGCCAGCGAGACGGGGACCGGGGAGCTGTTTTTT. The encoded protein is CASETGTGELFF.

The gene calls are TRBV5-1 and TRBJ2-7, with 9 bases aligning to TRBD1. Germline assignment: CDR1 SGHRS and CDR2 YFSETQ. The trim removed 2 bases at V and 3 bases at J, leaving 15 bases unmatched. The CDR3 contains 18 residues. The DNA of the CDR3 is TGCGCCAGCAGCTTTCTTCGGTCCGGGACAGGGATCGTCTACGAGCAGTACTTC. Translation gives CASSFLRSGTGIVYEQYF.

The CDR3 bases are TGTGCCAGCAGCGCCATTGCGGCCGGGGGGCGCACCGGGGAGCTGTTTTTT. Translation: CASSAIAAGGRTGELFF. This rearrangement joins TRBV9 to TRBJ2-2, with D perhaps TRBD2 (7 bases). CDR3 length equals 17 residues. Trimming left V 3 bases short and J 4 bases short, with 19 bases between. Germline V lookup: CDR1 SGDLS, CDR2 YYNGEE.

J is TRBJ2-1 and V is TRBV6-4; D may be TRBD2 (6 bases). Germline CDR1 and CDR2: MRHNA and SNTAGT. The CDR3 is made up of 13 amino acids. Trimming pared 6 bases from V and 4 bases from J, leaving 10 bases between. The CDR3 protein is CASSNGGYNEQFF. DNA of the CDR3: TGTGCCAGCAGCAACGGGGGATACAATGAGCAGTTCTTC.

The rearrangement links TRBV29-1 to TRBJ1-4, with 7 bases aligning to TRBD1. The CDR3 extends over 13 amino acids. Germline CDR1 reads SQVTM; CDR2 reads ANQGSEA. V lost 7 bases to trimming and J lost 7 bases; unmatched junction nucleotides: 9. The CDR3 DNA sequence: TGCAGCGCCGAACAGGGGTGGGGTGAAAAACTGTTTTTT. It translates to CSAEQGWGEKLFF.

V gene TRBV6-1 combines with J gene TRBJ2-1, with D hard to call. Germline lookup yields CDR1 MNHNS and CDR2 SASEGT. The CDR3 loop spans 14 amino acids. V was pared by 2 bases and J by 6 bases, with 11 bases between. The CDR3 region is CASSETFFANEQFF. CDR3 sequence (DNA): TGTGCCAGCAGTGAAACATTCTTTGCCAATGAGCAGTTCTTC.

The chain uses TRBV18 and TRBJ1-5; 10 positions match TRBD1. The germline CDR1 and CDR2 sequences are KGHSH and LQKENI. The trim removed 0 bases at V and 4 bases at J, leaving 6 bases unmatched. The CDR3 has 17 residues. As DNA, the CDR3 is TGTGCCAGCTCACCACCGAGGGGACAGGGGATGAATCAGCCCCAGCATTTT. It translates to CASSPPRGQGMNQPQHF. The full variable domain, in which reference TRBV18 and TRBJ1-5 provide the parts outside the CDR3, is NAGVMQNPRHLVRRRGQEARLRCSPMKGHSHVYWYRQLPEEGLKFMVYLQKENIIDESGMPKERFSAEFPKEGPSILRIQQVVRGDSAAYFCASSPPRGQGMNQPQHFGDGTRLSIL.

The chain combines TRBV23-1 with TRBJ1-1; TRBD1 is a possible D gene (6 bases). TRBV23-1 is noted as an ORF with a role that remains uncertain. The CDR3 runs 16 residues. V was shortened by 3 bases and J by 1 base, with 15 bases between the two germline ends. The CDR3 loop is CASSHPLGGPNTEAFF. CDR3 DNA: TGCGCCAGCAGTCACCCGCTGGGGGGGCCGAACACTGAAGCTTTCTTT.

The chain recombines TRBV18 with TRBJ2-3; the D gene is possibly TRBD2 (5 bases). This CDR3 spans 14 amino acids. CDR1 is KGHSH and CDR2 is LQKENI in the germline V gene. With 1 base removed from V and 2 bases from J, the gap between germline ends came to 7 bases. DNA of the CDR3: TGTGCCAGCTCACCACAGGACTTCACAGATACGCAGTATTTT. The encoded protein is CASSPQDFTDTQYF.

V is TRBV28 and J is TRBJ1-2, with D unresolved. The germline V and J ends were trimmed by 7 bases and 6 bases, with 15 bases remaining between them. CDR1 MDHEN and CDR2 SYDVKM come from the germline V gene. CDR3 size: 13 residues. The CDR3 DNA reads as TGTGCCAGCACCGAACGAAGTTACAATGGCTACACCTTC. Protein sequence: CASTERSYNGYTF.

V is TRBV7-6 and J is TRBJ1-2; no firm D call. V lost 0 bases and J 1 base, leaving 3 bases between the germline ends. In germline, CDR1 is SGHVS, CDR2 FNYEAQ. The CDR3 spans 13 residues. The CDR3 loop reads CASSLANNYGYTF. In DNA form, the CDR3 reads TGTGCCAGCAGCTTAGCTAATAACTATGGCTACACCTTC.

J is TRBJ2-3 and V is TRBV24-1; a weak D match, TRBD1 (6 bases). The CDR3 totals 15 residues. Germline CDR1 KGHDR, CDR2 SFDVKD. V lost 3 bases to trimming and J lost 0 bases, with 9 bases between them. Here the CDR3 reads CATSDTGRSTDTQYF. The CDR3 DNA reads TGTGCCACCAGTGATACAGGGAGAAGCACAGATACGCAGTATTTT.

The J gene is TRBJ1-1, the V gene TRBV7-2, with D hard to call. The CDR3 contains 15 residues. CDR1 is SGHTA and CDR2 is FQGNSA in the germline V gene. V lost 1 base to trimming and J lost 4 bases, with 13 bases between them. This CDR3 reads CASSLGAKGSTEAFF. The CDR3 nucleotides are TGTGCCAGCAGCTTAGGAGCCAAAGGGAGCACTGAAGCTTTCTTT.

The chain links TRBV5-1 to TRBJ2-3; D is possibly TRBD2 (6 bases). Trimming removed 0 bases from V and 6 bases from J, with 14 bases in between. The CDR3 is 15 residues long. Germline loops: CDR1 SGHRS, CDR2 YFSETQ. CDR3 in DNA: TGCGCCAGCAGCTTGGCCCAGGGTGGAGGGGATACGCAGTATTTT. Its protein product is CASSLAQGGGDTQYF.